A single sample gave rise to the 8 T cell receptor beta chains below, sequenced in a study of T cells after yellow fever vaccination. TCRdb used MiXCR to reprocess the 5' RACE reads, holding one entry per CDR3 protein. The sample lists some 300,000 distinct CDR3 sequences; approximately 10% were seen once. Sample: CD4+ T cells sorted from PBMCs, taken 5 days after the yellow fever booster vaccination. The source is a man in his late teens or twenties who received the YFV17D yellow fever vaccine.

This clonotype has more than one count but fewer than ten. The chain is built from TRBV20-1 and TRBJ2-3, with D perhaps TRBD1 (5 bases). With 0 bases removed from V and 2 bases from J, the gap between germline ends came to 12 bases. CDR3 length: 15 residues. Germline V lookup: CDR1 DFQATT, CDR2 SNEGSKA (reference sequence). The CDR3 spells CSARDWGSHTDTQYF. The CDR3 coding sequence is TGCAGTGCTAGAGATTGGGGCTCCCACACAGATACGCAGTATTTT.

This clonotype came up a few times. This chain links TRBV30 with TRBJ2-5; the match to TRBD1 covers 9 bases. J gave up 4 bases and V 2 bases, and 8 bases lay outside the gene matches. The CDR3 extends over 15 amino acids. CDR1 GTSNPN and CDR2 SVGIG come from the germline V gene (reference sequence). CDR3 coding DNA: TGTGCCTGGAGTAGAACAGGGGGCTTCTTAGAGACCCAGTACTTC. It translates to CAWSRTGGFLETQYF.

This clonotype has ten or more counts. The chain couples TRBV15 to TRBJ2-5; D not resolved. In germline, CDR1 is LNHNV, CDR2 YYDKDF (reference sequence). V lost 0 bases, J lost 5 bases, and 7 bases lay in between. CDR3 size: 13 residues. The CDR3 spells CATSRDLVETQYF. The CDR3 DNA reads as TGTGCCACCAGCAGAGATTTAGTGGAGACCCAGTACTTC.

The rearrangement links TRBV7-2 to TRBJ2-3; D unclear. Germline-derived CDR1 and CDR2 are SGHTA and FQGNSA. V was trimmed by 5 bases and J by 5 bases, leaving 14 bases between them. The CDR3 has 14 residues. The CDR3 region is CASSPRFQQDTQYF. DNA of the CDR3: TGTGCCAGCAGCCCTCGGTTCCAGCAAGATACGCAGTATTTT.

The chain couples TRBV24-1 to TRBJ2-5, with 7 bases lining up with TRBD1. V lost 4 bases and J lost 3; bases outside the gene matches: 1. Germline V lookup: CDR1 KGHDR, CDR2 SFDVKD. This CDR3 region has 13 residues. CDR3 coding DNA: TGTGCCACCAGTGACGGGACAGAAGAGACCCAGTACTTC. This gives the protein CATSDGTEETQYF.

A remark on this clonotype: One end of the junction varies from germline; a read error may be responsible. The V call is TRBV6-5, the J call TRBJ1-4; tentatively, D is TRBD1 (5 bases). The CDR3 runs to 15 residues. Germline values: CDR1 MNHEY, CDR2 SVGAGI. The CDR3 loop is CASSYSTGGMKILVF. CDR3 bases: TGTGCCAGCAGTTACTCAACAGGAGGAATGAAAATTCTCGTTTTT.

The table lists this clonotype with many counts. The chain recombines TRBV20-1 with TRBJ2-1, with D possibly TRBD1 on 5 matching bases. In germline, CDR1 is DFQATT, CDR2 SNEGSKA (reference sequence). V dropped 3 bases and J dropped 6 bases, with 9 bases sitting between them. This CDR3 has 12 amino acids. CDR3 loop: CSARGRLNEQFF. CDR3 DNA: TGCAGTGCTAGGGGGCGCCTCAATGAGCAGTTCTTC.

This clonotype was detected many times. CDR3 sequence: CASSTQPNTEAFF. In DNA, the CDR3 is TGTGCCAGCAGTACACAGCCGAACACTGAAGCTTTCTTT. The chain combines TRBV2 with TRBJ1-1; D remains ambiguous. The germline V gene has CDR1 SNHLY and CDR2 FYNNEI. The CDR3 extends over 13 amino acids. The V end lost 5 bases, the J end lost 1 base, and 8 bases lay between the germline ends.